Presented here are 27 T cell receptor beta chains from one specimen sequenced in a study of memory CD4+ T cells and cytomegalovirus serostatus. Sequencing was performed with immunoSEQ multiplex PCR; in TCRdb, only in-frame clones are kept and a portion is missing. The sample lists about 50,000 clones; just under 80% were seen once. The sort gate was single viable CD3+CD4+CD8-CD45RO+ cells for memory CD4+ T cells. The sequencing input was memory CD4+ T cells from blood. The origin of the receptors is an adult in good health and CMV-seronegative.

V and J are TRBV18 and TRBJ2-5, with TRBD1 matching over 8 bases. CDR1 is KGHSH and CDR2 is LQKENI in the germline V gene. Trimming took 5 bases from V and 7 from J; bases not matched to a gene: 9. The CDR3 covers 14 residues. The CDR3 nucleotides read TGTGCCAGCTCAGCAGGGGACAGGTTTTCGACCCAGTACTTC. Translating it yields CASSAGDRFSTQYF.

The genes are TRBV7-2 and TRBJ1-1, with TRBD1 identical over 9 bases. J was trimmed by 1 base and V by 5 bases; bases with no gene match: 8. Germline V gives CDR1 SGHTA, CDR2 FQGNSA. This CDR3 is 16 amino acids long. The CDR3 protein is CASSEPGQGRNTEAFF. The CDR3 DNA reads TGTGCCAGCAGCGAACCGGGACAGGGCAGGAACACTGAAGCTTTCTTT. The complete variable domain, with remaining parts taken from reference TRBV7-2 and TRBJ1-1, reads GAGVSQSPSNKVTEKGKDVELRCDPISGHTALYWYRQSLGQGLEFLIYFQGNSAPDKSGLPSDRFSAERTGGSVSTLTIQRTQQEDSAVYLCASSEPGQGRNTEAFFGQGTRLTVV.

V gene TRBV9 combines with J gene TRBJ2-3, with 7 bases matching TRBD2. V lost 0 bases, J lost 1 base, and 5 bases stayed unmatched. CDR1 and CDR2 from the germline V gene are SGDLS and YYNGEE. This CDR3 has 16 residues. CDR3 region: CASSVAPAGRTDTQYF. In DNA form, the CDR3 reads TGTGCCAGCAGCGTAGCGCCAGCGGGGCGCACAGATACGCAGTATTTT.

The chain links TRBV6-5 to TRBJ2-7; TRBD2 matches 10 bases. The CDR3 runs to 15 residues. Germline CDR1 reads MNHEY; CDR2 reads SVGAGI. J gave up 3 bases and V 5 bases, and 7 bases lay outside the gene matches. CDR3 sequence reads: CASSPGTSVYYEQYF. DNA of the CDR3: TGTGCCAGCAGTCCCGGGACTAGCGTATACTACGAGCAGTACTTC.

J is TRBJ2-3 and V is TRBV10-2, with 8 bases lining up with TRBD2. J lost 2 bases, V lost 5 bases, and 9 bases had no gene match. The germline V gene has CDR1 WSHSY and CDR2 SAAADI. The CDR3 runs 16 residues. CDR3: CASSFPLSGDTDTQYF. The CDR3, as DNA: TGCGCCAGCAGTTTTCCCCTTAGCGGGGACACAGATACGCAGTATTTT.

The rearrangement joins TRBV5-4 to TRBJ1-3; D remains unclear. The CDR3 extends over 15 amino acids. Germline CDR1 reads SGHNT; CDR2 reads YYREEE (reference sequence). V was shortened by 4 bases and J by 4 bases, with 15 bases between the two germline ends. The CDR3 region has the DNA TGTGCCAGCAGCGCGTCGATGGCAGTCGGAAACACCATATATTTT. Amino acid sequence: CASSASMAVGNTIYF.

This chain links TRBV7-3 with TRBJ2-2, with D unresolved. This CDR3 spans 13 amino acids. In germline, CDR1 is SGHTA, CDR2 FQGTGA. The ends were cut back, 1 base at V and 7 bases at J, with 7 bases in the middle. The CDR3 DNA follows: TGTGCCAGCAGCTTAATGCCGGACGGGGAGCTGTTTTTT. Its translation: CASSLMPDGELFF. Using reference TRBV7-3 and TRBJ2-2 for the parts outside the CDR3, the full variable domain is GAGVSQTPSNKVTEKGKYVELRCDPISGHTALYWYRQSLGQGPEFLIYFQGTGAADDSGLPNDRFFAVRPEGSVSTLKIQRTERGDSAVYLCASSLMPDGELFFGEGSRLTVL.

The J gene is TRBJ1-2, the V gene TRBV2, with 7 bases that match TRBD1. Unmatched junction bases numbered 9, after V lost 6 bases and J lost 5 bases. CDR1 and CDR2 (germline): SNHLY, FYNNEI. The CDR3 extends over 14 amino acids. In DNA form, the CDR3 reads TGTGCCAGCAGGAAACTACAGGGGCCGTATGGCTACACCTTC. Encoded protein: CASRKLQGPYGYTF.

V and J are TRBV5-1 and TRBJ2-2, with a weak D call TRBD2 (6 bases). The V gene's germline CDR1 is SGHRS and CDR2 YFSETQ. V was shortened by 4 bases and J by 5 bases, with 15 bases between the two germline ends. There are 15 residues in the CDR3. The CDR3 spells CASSGGEFPTGELFF. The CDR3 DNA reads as TGCGCCAGCAGCGGCGGGGAGTTTCCAACCGGGGAGCTGTTTTTT.

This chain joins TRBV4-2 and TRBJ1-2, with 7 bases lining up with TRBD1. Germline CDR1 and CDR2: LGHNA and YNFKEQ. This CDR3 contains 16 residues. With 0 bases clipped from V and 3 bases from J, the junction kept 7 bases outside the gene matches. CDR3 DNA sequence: TGTGCCAGCAGCCAAGATCCAAGGGGGCATGACTATGGCTACACCTTC. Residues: CASSQDPRGHDYGYTF.

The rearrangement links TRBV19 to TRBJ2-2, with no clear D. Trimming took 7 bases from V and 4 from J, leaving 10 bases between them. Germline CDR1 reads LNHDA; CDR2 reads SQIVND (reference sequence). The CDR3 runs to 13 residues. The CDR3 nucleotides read TGTGCCAGTAATAAGGTCCGCACCGGGGAGCTGTTTTTT. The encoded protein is CASNKVRTGELFF.

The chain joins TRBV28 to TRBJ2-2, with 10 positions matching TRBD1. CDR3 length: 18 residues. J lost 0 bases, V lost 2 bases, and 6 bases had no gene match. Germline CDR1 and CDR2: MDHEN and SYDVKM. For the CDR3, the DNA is TGTGCCAGCAGTTTAATCGGGACAGGGGTTTCGAACACCGGGGAGCTGTTTTTT. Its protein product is CASSLIGTGVSNTGELFF.

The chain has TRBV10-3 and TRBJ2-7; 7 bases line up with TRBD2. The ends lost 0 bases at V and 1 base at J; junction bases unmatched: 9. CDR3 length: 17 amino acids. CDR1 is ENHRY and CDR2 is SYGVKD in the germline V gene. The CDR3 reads CAISESGYGGGSYEQYF. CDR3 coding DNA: TGTGCCATCAGTGAGTCCGGTTATGGGGGAGGGTCCTACGAGCAGTACTTC.

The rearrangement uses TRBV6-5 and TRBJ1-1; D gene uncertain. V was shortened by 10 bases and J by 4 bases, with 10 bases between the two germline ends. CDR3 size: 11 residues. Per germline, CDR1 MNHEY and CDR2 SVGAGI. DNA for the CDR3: TGTGCCACGGGAACCCCCACTGAAGCTTTCTTT. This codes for CATGTPTEAFF.

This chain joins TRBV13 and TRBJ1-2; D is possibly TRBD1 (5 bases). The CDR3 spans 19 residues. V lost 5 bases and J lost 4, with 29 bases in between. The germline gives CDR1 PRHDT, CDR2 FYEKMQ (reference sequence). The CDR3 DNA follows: TGTGCCAGCAGCCCACAATCCCGGGGCGGTAAGCCGGTAGGCTATGGCTACACCTTC. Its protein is CASSPQSRGGKPVGYGYTF.

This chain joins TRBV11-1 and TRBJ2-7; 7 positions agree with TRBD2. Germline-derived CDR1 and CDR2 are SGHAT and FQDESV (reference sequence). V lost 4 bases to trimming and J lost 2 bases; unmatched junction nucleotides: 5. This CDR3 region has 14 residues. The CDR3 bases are TGTGCCAGCAGCTCCGCTAGCGGACCCTACGAGCAGTACTTC. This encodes CASSSASGPYEQYF.

The CDR3 protein is CASSLAGGSVASQHF. The CDR3 nucleotides are TGTGCCAGCAGTTTGGCAGGGGGCAGCGTCGCGTCCCAGCATTTT. The chain is built from TRBV27 and TRBJ1-5; TRBD1 aligns across 8 bases. This CDR3 comprises 15 residues. The germline CDR1 and CDR2 sequences are MNHEY and SMNVEV (reference sequence). Losses at the gene ends were 3 bases for V and 11 bases for J; bases not matched to a gene: 12.

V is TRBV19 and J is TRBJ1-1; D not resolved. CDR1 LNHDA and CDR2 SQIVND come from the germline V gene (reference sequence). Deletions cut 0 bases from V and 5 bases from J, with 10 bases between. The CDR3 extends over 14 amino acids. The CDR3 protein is CASSIDRVRTEAFF. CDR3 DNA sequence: TGTGCCAGTAGTATAGACAGAGTGAGGACTGAAGCTTTCTTT.

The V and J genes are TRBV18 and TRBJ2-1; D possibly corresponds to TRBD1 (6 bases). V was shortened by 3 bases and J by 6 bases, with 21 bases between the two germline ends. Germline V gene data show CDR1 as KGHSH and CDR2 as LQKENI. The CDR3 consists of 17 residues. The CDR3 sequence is CASSPGHFQGGTNEQFF. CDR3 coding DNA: TGTGCCAGCTCACCGGGACACTTCCAAGGTGGGACCAATGAGCAGTTCTTC.

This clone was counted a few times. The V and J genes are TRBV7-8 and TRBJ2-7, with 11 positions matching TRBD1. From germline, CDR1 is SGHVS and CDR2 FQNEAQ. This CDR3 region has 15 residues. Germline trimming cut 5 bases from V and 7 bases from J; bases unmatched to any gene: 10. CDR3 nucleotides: TGTGCCAGCAGCCGCGGGACAGGGGGTTTAAATGAGCAGTACTTC. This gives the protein CASSRGTGGLNEQYF.

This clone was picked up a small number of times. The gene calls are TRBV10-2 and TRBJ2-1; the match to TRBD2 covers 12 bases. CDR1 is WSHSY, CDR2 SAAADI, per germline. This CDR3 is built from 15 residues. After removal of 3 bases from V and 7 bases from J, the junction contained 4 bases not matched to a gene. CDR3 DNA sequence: TGCGCCAGCAGTGACAGACTAGCGGGAGCAAATGAGCAGTTCTTC. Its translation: CASSDRLAGANEQFF.

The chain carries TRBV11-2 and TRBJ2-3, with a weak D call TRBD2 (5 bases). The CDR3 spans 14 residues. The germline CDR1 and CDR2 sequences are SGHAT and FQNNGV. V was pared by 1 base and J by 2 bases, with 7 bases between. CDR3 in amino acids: CASSLGENTDTQYF. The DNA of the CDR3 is TGTGCCAGCAGCTTAGGGGAGAACACAGATACGCAGTATTTT.

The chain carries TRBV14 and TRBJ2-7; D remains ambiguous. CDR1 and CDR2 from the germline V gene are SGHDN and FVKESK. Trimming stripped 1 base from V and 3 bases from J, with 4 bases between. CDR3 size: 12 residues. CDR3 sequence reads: CASSQGYYEQYF. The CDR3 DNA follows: TGTGCCAGCAGCCAAGGGTACTACGAGCAGTACTTC.

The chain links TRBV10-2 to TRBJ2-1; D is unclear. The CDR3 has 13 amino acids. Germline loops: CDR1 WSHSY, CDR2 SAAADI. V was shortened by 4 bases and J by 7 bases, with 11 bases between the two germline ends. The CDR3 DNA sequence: TGCGCCAGCAGTGTGGCCGAACAGAATGAGCAGTTCTTC. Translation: CASSVAEQNEQFF.

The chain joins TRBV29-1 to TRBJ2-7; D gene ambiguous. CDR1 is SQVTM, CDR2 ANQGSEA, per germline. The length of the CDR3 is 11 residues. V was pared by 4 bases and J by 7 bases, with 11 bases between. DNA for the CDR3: TGCAGCGTTGTTGACGTCTGGGAGCAGTACTTC. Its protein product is CSVVDVWEQYF.

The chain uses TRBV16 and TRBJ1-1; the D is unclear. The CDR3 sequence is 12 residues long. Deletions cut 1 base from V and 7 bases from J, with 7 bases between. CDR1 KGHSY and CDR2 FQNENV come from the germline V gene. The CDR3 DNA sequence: TGTGCCAGCAGCCAATGGGGTTTTGAAGCTTTCTTT. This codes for CASSQWGFEAFF.

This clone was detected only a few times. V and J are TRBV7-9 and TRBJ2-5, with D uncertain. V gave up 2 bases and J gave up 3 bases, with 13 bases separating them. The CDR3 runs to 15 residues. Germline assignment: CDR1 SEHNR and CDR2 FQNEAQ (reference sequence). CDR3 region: CASSLLGSVKETQYF. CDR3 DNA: TGTGCCAGCAGCTTACTCGGTTCAGTAAAAGAGACCCAGTACTTC.